The clone carrying this T cell receptor (beta chain) was recorded a few times. These data belong to a study of beta chain features in type 1 diabetes. The CDR3 loop spans 16 amino acids. Germline V gene lookup returns CDR1 MNHEY and CDR2 SMNVEV (reference sequence). With 0 bases clipped from V and 4 bases from J, the junction kept 9 bases outside the gene matches. All of the isolated RNA was reverse transcribed, so expressed TCRB transcripts were sequenced. Libraries were prepared by immunoSEQ multiplex PCR; TCRdb keeps only in-frame clonotypes and omits some of them. In the table there are 600,000 to 650,000 clones, roughly 15% of which are singletons.

J is TRBJ2-7 and V is TRBV27, with 7 bases matching TRBD2. The sequence was obtained from a man between 18 and 29 years old in good health. Sequencing input: naive CD4+ T cells from blood. The CDR3 sequence is CASSLSPTGGPYEQYF. The CDR3 region has the DNA TGTGCCAGCAGTTTATCCCCGACGGGAGGTCCGTACGAGCAGTACTTC.